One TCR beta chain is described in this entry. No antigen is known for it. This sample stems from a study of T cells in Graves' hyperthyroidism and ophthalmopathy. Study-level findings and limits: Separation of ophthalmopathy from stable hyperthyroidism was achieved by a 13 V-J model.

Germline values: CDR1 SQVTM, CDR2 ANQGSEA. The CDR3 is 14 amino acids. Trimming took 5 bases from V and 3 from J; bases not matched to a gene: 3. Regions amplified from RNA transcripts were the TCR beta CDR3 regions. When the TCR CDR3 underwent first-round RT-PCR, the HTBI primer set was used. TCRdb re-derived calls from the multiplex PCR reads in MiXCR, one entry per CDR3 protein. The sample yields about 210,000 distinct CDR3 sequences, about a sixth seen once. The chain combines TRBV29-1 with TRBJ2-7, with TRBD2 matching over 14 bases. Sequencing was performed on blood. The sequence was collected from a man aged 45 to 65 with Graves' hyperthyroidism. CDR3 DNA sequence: TGCAGCGTTAGACTAGCGGGAGGGTTCTACGAGCAGTACTTC. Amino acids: CSVRLAGGFYEQYF.